These T cell receptor beta chains were read from a single sample in a study of post-analysis software for immune sequencing data. Each CDR3 protein gets one entry after TCRdb re-called the PCR reads with MiXCR. The sample holds 700,000 to 800,000 distinct CDR3 sequences, roughly 27% seen once. The sequencing input was blood. The receptors derive from a girl aged 5 to 17 with multiple sclerosis. Both conserved end residues are part of each CDR3. Fields, in order: J gene, D gene, CDR3 length, V gene, clone size, CDR3 protein, CDR3 DNA. D genes are given only for firm matches. Clone size appears in some rows only: once, few, many, or a class for an expanded clone.

j_gene: TRBJ2-3
d_gene: NA
len: 15
v_gene: TRBV7-2
abundance: many
CDR3aa: CASSPGAGVTDTQYF
CDR3nt: TGTGCCAGCAGCCCCGGGGCAGGAGTCACAGATACGCAGTATTTT

j_gene: TRBJ2-6
d_gene: NA
len: 15
v_gene: TRBV12-3/TRBV12-4
abundance: few
CDR3aa: CASSPDGGGANVLTF
CDR3nt: TGTGCCAGCAGTCCCGACGGCGGTGGGGCCAACGTCCTGACTTTC

j_gene: TRBJ1-2
d_gene: TRBD1
len: 11
v_gene: TRBV29-1
abundance: NA
CDR3aa: CSVDPQGDYTF
CDR3nt: TGCAGCGTTGACCCACAGGGGGACTACACCTTC

j_gene: TRBJ2-7
d_gene: NA
len: 14
v_gene: TRBV29-1
abundance: few
CDR3aa: CSVSDSFGSYEQYF
CDR3nt: TGCAGCGTGTCGGACAGTTTCGGCTCCTACGAGCAGTACTTC

j_gene: TRBJ1-5
d_gene: NA
len: 12
v_gene: TRBV20-1
abundance: NA
CDR3aa: CSARRGYQPQHF
CDR3nt: TGCAGTGCTAGAAGGGGATATCAGCCCCAGCATTTT

j_gene: TRBJ2-1
d_gene: NA
len: 13
v_gene: TRBV11-2
abundance: many
CDR3aa: CASSRPWENEQFF
CDR3nt: TGTGCCAGCAGCCGCCCGTGGGAGAATGAGCAGTTCTTC

j_gene: TRBJ2-1
d_gene: TRBD2
len: 14
v_gene: TRBV27
abundance: NA
CDR3aa: CASAGTSTRNEQFF
CDR3nt: TGTGCCAGCGCCGGGACTAGCACTCGGAATGAGCAGTTCTTC

j_gene: TRBJ2-7
d_gene: NA
len: 15
v_gene: TRBV20-1
abundance: NA
CDR3aa: CSAEGPYSGNYEQYF
CDR3nt: TGCAGTGCTGAGGGGCCCTATAGCGGCAACTACGAGCAGTACTTC

j_gene: TRBJ1-5
d_gene: TRBD1
len: 17
v_gene: TRBV6-6
abundance: few
CDR3aa: CASSPTGQGVGNQPQHF
CDR3nt: TGTGCCAGCAGTCCGACGGGACAGGGGGTGGGCAATCAGCCCCAGCATTTT

j_gene: TRBJ2-7
d_gene: TRBD2
len: 17
v_gene: TRBV27
abundance: NA
CDR3aa: CAGSPRTSSYLSYEQYF
CDR3nt: TGTGCCGGCAGCCCTCGGACTAGCTCGTACCTCTCCTACGAGCAGTACTTC

j_gene: TRBJ2-1
d_gene: TRBD1
len: 16
v_gene: TRBV29-1
abundance: few
CDR3aa: CSVEKTGASSYNEQFF
CDR3nt: TGCAGCGTGGAGAAAACAGGGGCGAGCTCCTACAATGAGCAGTTCTTC

j_gene: TRBJ2-7
d_gene: NA
len: 14
v_gene: TRBV10-3
abundance: many
CDR3aa: CASAVGLHSYEQYF
CDR3nt: TGTGCCAGTGCAGTTGGGCTCCACTCCTACGAGCAGTACTTC

j_gene: TRBJ2-3
d_gene: TRBD2
len: 17
v_gene: TRBV7-8
abundance: NA
CDR3aa: CASSFPGLALSTDTQYF
CDR3nt: TGTGCCAGCAGCTTTCCGGGACTAGCGCTTAGCACAGATACGCAGTATTTT

j_gene: TRBJ2-5
d_gene: NA
len: 14
v_gene: TRBV29-1
abundance: NA
CDR3aa: CSVAYTRSQETQYF
CDR3nt: TGCAGCGTTGCTTATACTCGAAGCCAAGAGACCCAGTACTTC

j_gene: TRBJ2-1
d_gene: TRBD2
len: 15
v_gene: TRBV28
abundance: few
CDR3aa: CASSFSGGPQREQFF
CDR3nt: TGTGCCAGCAGTTTTAGCGGGGGGCCCCAAAGGGAGCAGTTCTTC

j_gene: TRBJ2-3
d_gene: NA
len: 14
v_gene: TRBV27
abundance: few
CDR3aa: CASSRTVITDTQYF
CDR3nt: TGTGCCAGCAGTCGGACAGTCATAACAGATACGCAGTATTTT

j_gene: TRBJ1-1
d_gene: NA
len: 13
v_gene: TRBV28
abundance: NA
CDR3aa: CASSLGTMVEAFF
CDR3nt: TGTGCCAGCAGTTTAGGGACAATGGTTGAAGCTTTCTTT

j_gene: TRBJ2-3
d_gene: NA
len: 11
v_gene: TRBV20-1
abundance: NA
CDR3aa: CSAVVVADQYF
CDR3nt: TGCAGTGCAGTGGTAGTAGCGGACCAGTATTTT

j_gene: TRBJ1-1
d_gene: NA
len: 14
v_gene: TRBV24-1
abundance: few
CDR3aa: CATSDASGRTEAFF
CDR3nt: TGTGCCACCAGTGATGCCTCAGGGCGCACTGAAGCTTTCTTT

j_gene: TRBJ1-5
d_gene: NA
len: 14
v_gene: TRBV7-2
abundance: few
CDR3aa: CASSRSYRNQPQHF
CDR3nt: TGTGCCAGCAGCCGCTCGTACCGCAATCAGCCCCAGCATTTT

j_gene: TRBJ1-1
d_gene: TRBD1
len: 12
v_gene: TRBV12-5
abundance: NA
CDR3aa: CASEEDRGQAFF
CDR3nt: TGTGCTAGTGAGGAGGACAGGGGGCAAGCTTTCTTT

j_gene: TRBJ2-2
d_gene: TRBD2
len: 16
v_gene: TRBV7-2
abundance: NA
CDR3aa: CASSLTGTMNTGELFF
CDR3nt: TGTGCCAGCAGCCTTACCGGGACTATGAACACCGGGGAGCTGTTTTTT

j_gene: TRBJ2-3
d_gene: TRBD2
len: 19
v_gene: TRBV20-1
abundance: NA
CDR3aa: CSASRDVRTSLRSTDTQYF
CDR3nt: TGCAGTGCTAGCCGGGACGTGAGGACTAGCCTTAGGAGCACAGATACGCAGTATTTT

j_gene: TRBJ1-6
d_gene: TRBD1
len: 15
v_gene: TRBV11-1
abundance: NA
CDR3aa: CASSRIQGGNSPLHF
CDR3nt: TGTGCCAGCAGCCGAATCCAGGGGGGAAATTCACCCCTCCACTTT

j_gene: TRBJ1-6
d_gene: NA
len: 15
v_gene: TRBV20-1
abundance: NA
CDR3aa: CSAKGVISYNSPLHF
CDR3nt: TGCAGTGCTAAGGGGGTAATCTCCTATAATTCACCCCTCCACTTT

j_gene: TRBJ2-7
d_gene: TRBD1
len: 15
v_gene: TRBV15
abundance: few
CDR3aa: CATSREIRGLDEQYF
CDR3nt: TGTGCCACCAGCAGAGAAATAAGGGGGCTCGACGAGCAGTACTTC

j_gene: TRBJ1-1
d_gene: NA
len: 14
v_gene: TRBV7-3
abundance: NA
CDR3aa: CASAIGTANTEAFF
CDR3nt: TGTGCCTCAGCTATTGGGACGGCGAACACTGAAGCTTTCTTT

j_gene: TRBJ1-5
d_gene: NA
len: 16
v_gene: TRBV13
abundance: NA
CDR3aa: CASSLGRVGDGQPQHF
CDR3nt: TGTGCCAGCAGCTTAGGCCGGGTAGGCGATGGCCAGCCCCAGCATTTT

j_gene: TRBJ2-7
d_gene: TRBD2
len: 14
v_gene: TRBV3-1
abundance: NA
CDR3aa: CASSPQAGVYEQYF
CDR3nt: TGTGCCAGCAGCCCCCAAGCGGGAGTCTACGAGCAGTACTTC

j_gene: TRBJ1-6
d_gene: NA
len: 15
v_gene: TRBV6-5
abundance: once
CDR3aa: CASSASGQGSSPLHF
CDR3nt: TGTGCCAGCAGCGCGTCGGGCCAGGGGAGTTCACCCCTCCACTTT

j_gene: TRBJ2-1
d_gene: NA
len: 20
v_gene: TRBV12-3/TRBV12-4
abundance: few
CDR3aa: CASSSNLRRLLGERYNEQFF
CDR3nt: TGTGCCAGCAGTTCCAATTTGCGGCGGCTACTCGGCGAAAGATACAATGAGCAGTTCTTC

j_gene: TRBJ2-1
d_gene: NA
len: 14
v_gene: TRBV20-1
abundance: NA
CDR3aa: CSALGARSYNEQFF
CDR3nt: TGCAGTGCCCTAGGGGCGAGGTCCTACAATGAGCAGTTCTTC

j_gene: TRBJ2-5
d_gene: TRBD1
len: 15
v_gene: TRBV27
abundance: NA
CDR3aa: CASSMWTGLGETQYF
CDR3nt: TGTGCCAGCAGTATGTGGACAGGGTTAGGAGAGACCCAGTACTTC

j_gene: TRBJ1-2
d_gene: TRBD1
len: 13
v_gene: TRBV6-6
abundance: NA
CDR3aa: CASRNRDSGGYTF
CDR3nt: TGTGCCAGCAGGAACCGGGACAGCGGTGGCTACACCTTC

j_gene: TRBJ1-1
d_gene: NA
len: 15
v_gene: TRBV7-8
abundance: NA
CDR3aa: CASSLASGGNTEAFF
CDR3nt: TGTGCCAGCAGCTTGGCGTCAGGAGGGAACACTGAAGCTTTCTTT

j_gene: TRBJ2-1
d_gene: TRBD2
len: 15
v_gene: TRBV3-1
abundance: few
CDR3aa: CASSQMGLAGWEQFF
CDR3nt: TGTGCCAGCAGCCAAATGGGACTAGCGGGATGGGAGCAGTTCTTC

j_gene: TRBJ2-3
d_gene: NA
len: 17
v_gene: TRBV3-1
abundance: many
CDR3aa: CASSQDRGSPSTDTQYF
CDR3nt: TGTGCCAGCAGCCAAGATCGTGGTAGCCCCAGCACAGATACGCAGTATTTT

j_gene: TRBJ1-5
d_gene: NA
len: 14
v_gene: TRBV7-2
abundance: NA
CDR3aa: CASTLGGRNQPQHF
CDR3nt: TGTGCCAGCACCCTGGGCGGGAGAAATCAGCCCCAGCATTTT

j_gene: TRBJ1-2
d_gene: NA
len: 15
v_gene: TRBV7-9
abundance: NA
CDR3aa: CASSLYQGANCGYTF
CDR3nt: TGTGCCAGCAGCTTATATCAGGGTGCAAACTGTGGCTACACCTTC

j_gene: TRBJ2-1
d_gene: NA
len: 15
v_gene: TRBV2
abundance: NA
CDR3aa: CASSFRQGGSNEQFF
CDR3nt: TGTGCCAGCAGTTTCCGACAGGGAGGGTCGAATGAGCAGTTCTTC

j_gene: TRBJ2-3
d_gene: TRBD1
len: 15
v_gene: TRBV5-1
abundance: NA
CDR3aa: CASSLRDRVRDTQYF
CDR3nt: TGCGCCAGCAGCTTGAGGGACAGGGTACGGGATACGCAGTATTTT

j_gene: TRBJ1-4
d_gene: TRBD1
len: 14
v_gene: TRBV28
abundance: NA
CDR3aa: CASSLPTGKGKLFF
CDR3nt: TGTGCCAGCAGTCTCCCGACAGGGAAGGGAAAACTGTTTTTT

j_gene: TRBJ2-7
d_gene: TRBD2
len: 15
v_gene: TRBV6-5
abundance: few
CDR3aa: CASSSRTSGIGEQYF
CDR3nt: TGTGCCAGCAGTTCCCGGACTAGCGGGATTGGGGAGCAGTACTTC

j_gene: TRBJ1-5
d_gene: NA
len: 12
v_gene: TRBV25-1
abundance: few
CDR3aa: CASSDTNQPQHF
CDR3nt: TGTGCCAGCAGTGATACAAATCAGCCCCAGCATTTT

j_gene: TRBJ1-2
d_gene: NA
len: 19
v_gene: TRBV20-1
abundance: few
CDR3aa: CSARDSINREGGANYGYTF
CDR3nt: TGCAGTGCTAGAGACTCAATCAACAGGGAAGGGGGTGCTAACTATGGCTACACCTTC

j_gene: TRBJ1-6
d_gene: TRBD1
len: 17
v_gene: TRBV7-2
abundance: NA
CDR3aa: CASSIGAAGTAISPLHF
CDR3nt: TGTGCCAGCAGCATAGGGGCCGCCGGGACAGCAATTTCACCCCTCCACTTT

j_gene: TRBJ2-1
d_gene: TRBD2
len: 14
v_gene: TRBV20-1
abundance: many
CDR3aa: CSARDSGSYNEQFF
CDR3nt: TGCAGTGCTAGAGATAGCGGGAGCTACAATGAGCAGTTCTTC

j_gene: TRBJ1-1
d_gene: NA
len: 12
v_gene: TRBV7-9
abundance: NA
CDR3aa: CASSFGITEAFF
CDR3nt: TGTGCCAGCAGCTTTGGAATCACTGAAGCTTTCTTT

j_gene: TRBJ1-2
d_gene: NA
len: 15
v_gene: TRBV5-1
abundance: NA
CDR3aa: CASSLEGGRIYGYTF
CDR3nt: TGCGCCAGCAGCTTGGAGGGGGGGCGCATATATGGCTACACCTTC

j_gene: TRBJ2-2
d_gene: NA
len: 13
v_gene: TRBV19
abundance: NA
CDR3aa: CASSIWGTGELFF
CDR3nt: TGTGCCAGTAGTATTTGGGGAACCGGGGAGCTGTTTTTT

j_gene: TRBJ2-3
d_gene: TRBD1
len: 16
v_gene: TRBV28
abundance: NA
CDR3aa: CASSSPTGGGTDTQYF
CDR3nt: TGTGCCAGCAGTTCACCCACAGGGGGCGGCACAGATACGCAGTATTTT

j_gene: TRBJ2-7
d_gene: TRBD1
len: 18
v_gene: TRBV5-1
abundance: NA
CDR3aa: CASSSVGQGAVASYEQYF
CDR3nt: TGCGCCAGCAGCTCGGTGGGACAGGGGGCGGTAGCCTCCTACGAGCAGTACTTC

j_gene: TRBJ1-6
d_gene: TRBD1
len: 15
v_gene: TRBV12-3/TRBV12-4
abundance: NA
CDR3aa: CASSLTGGSNSPLHF
CDR3nt: TGTGCCAGCAGTCTCACAGGGGGGTCCAATTCACCCCTCCACTTT

j_gene: TRBJ2-1
d_gene: NA
len: 10
v_gene: TRBV20-1
abundance: NA
CDR3aa: CSLSHNEQFF
CDR3nt: TGCAGCCTCTCCCACAATGAGCAGTTCTTC